This T cell receptor (beta chain) was documented in a study of CD8+ T cells in alopecia areata. Study as a whole: Severity in treated patients was scored by percentage of scalp area affected.

The treatment: oral pan-JAK inhibitor, 5-10 mg twice daily. The authors extracted RNA and reverse transcribed it into cDNA as the sequencing template. Sequencing used immunoSEQ multiplex PCR; TCRdb keeps in-frame clones, though not all of them. This sample yields 190,000 or so clones, of which under 60% are seen a single time; over 10% belongs to the top ten. The table lists this clone with a count of one. The CDR3 has 10 residues. The TCR comes from a human donor with alopecia areata. This chain links TRBV1 with TRBJ2-1; the table's D call, TRBD2, has no DNA check behind it. TRBV1 is annotated as a pseudogene. The material was CD8+ T cells sorted from blood, obtained at week 24, from a patient treated with tofacitinib. CDR3 sequence (DNA): TGCACCAGAGAGTGGTGCGAGCAGTTCTTC. This gives the protein CTREWCEQFF.